The TCR beta chain described here comes from a study of blood T cell repertoires in COVID-19. Study-wide background: Acute and convalescent COVID-19 specimens originated in the United States, Italy and Spain. T cells, B-cell-depleted T cells, or PBMCs supplied cDNA or gDNA.

Trimming pared 2 bases from V and 5 bases from J, leaving 14 bases between. Germline V gene lookup returns CDR1 SGHDT and CDR2 YYEEEE. The CDR3 extends over 14 amino acids. Original processing methods: Scientists estimated how many nucleated cells there were by amplifying reference gene primers. Only in-frame clones appear in the TCRdb table, and some are missing; sequencing was by immunoSEQ multiplex PCR. V and J calls and clone size are given by that table; D and trimming were obtained from the DNA. Of around 67,000 clones in the sample, around four fifths were seen once. Input material: peripheral blood. The rearrangement uses TRBV5-6 and TRBJ2-7, with D maybe TRBD1 (5 bases). The clonotype comes from a man aged 65-85 years with acute or convalescent COVID-19. The CDR3 DNA reads TGTGCCAGCAGCTTCGTGGGTAGGGGCGACGAGCAGTACTTC. Its translation: CASSFVGRGDEQYF.